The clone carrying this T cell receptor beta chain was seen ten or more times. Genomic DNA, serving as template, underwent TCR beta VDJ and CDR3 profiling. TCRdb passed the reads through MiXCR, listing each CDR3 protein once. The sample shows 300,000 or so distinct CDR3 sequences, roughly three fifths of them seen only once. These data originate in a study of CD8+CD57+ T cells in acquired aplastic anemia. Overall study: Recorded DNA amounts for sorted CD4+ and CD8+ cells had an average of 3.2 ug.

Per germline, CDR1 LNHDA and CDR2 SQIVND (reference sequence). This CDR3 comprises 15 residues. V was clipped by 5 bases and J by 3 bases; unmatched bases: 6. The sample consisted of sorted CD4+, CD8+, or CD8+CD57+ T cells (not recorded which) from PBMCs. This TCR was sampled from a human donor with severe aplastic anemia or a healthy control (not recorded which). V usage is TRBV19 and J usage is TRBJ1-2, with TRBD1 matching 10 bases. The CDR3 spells CASSLKTGGDYGYTF. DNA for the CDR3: TGTGCCAGTAGTCTTAAGACAGGGGGCGACTATGGCTACACCTTC.